These T cell receptor beta chains were read from a single sample in a study of breast tumors, draining lymph nodes, adjacent tissues. TCRdb itself ran the multiplex PCR reads through MiXCR, one entry per CDR3 protein. The data show under 250,000 distinct CDR3 sequences, with 32% seen just once and about 1.4% held by the top ten. Source material: axillary lymph node tissue. Receptors originate from a female donor with breast cancer. Some clones in this sample may be carry-over from other donors' samples. Both conserved end residues are part of each CDR3. A D gene is named only where the DNA matches it firmly. Some rows mark clone size as missing; the rest say once, few, many or name a class of expanded clone.

D gene,clone size,J gene,V gene,CDR3 protein,CDR3 DNA
-,many,TRBJ2-5,TRBV12-3/TRBV12-4,CASTPGIGETQYF,TGTGCCAGCACTCCGGGGATTGGTGAGACCCAGTACTTC
-,-,TRBJ2-2,TRBV7-2,CASSGTAVWGANVLTFGPGGELFF,-
-,-,TRBJ2-7,TRBV7-6,CAGSPSQGLGEQYF,TGTGCCGGCAGCCCTTCTCAGGGTTTGGGCGAGCAGTACTTC
-,-,TRBJ2-4,TRBV20-1,CSASLREAKTIQYF,TGCAGTGCTAGTCTGAGGGAGGCCAAAACCATTCAGTACTTC
-,many,TRBJ2-7,TRBV10-3,CAISVSSYEQYF,TGTGCCATCAGCGTCTCCTCCTACGAGCAGTACTTC
TRBD1,-,TRBJ2-5,TRBV7-2,CASSFRGTGGF,TGTGCCAGCAGCTTTCGTGGGACAGGGGGCTTC
TRBD2,few,TRBJ2-5,TRBV6-2/TRBV6-3,CASGEGGRYLETQYF,TGTGCCAGCGGAGAAGGCGGGAGATATCTAGAGACCCAGTACTTC
TRBD2,many,TRBJ2-1,TRBV12-3/TRBV12-4,CASSPRGLAGYNEQFF,TGTGCCAGCAGTCCGAGGGGACTAGCGGGGTACAATGAGCAGTTCTTC
-,many,TRBJ2-5,TRBV6-2/TRBV6-3,CASSSDKKWETQYF,TGTGCCAGCAGCTCCGACAAGAAATGGGAGACCCAGTACTTC
-,-,TRBJ2-3,TRBV7-9,CASSTGWADTQYF,TGTGCCAGCAGTACAGGGTGGGCAGATACGCAGTATTTT
-,-,TRBJ1-6,TRBV24-1,CATRPRDIYNSPFHF,TGTGCCACCAGACCCCGGGACATCTATAATTCACCCTTCCACTTT
-,once,TRBJ1-4,TRBV19,CASSMGKSSYNEKLFF,TGTGCCAGTAGTATGGGCAAAAGCTCCTACAATGAAAAACTGTTTTTT
TRBD1,-,TRBJ1-1,TRBV19,CASSRQGAGTEAFF,TGTGCCAGTAGTAGACAGGGGGCCGGGACTGAAGCTTTCTTT
-,-,TRBJ2-5,TRBV11-3,CASSLDGDSRQETQYF,TGTGCCAGCAGCTTAGATGGGGACTCGCGGCAAGAGACCCAGTACTTC
TRBD1,-,TRBJ2-3,TRBV7-3,CASSPNRGGTDTQYF,TGTGCCAGCAGCCCGAACAGGGGAGGCACAGATACGCAGTATTTT
TRBD2,-,TRBJ2-7,TRBV15,CATSSQDVPSGTFYEQYF,TGTGCCACCAGCAGCCAAGATGTGCCGAGCGGGACCTTCTACGAGCAGTACTTC
-,many,TRBJ2-2,TRBV5-1,CASSLRVNTGELFF,TGCGCCAGCAGCTTGCGGGTAAACACCGGGGAGCTGTTTTTT
-,few,TRBJ1-4,TRBV30,CAWSVHGVNEKLFF,TGTGCCTGGAGTGTACACGGAGTCAATGAAAAACTGTTTTTT
TRBD1,many,TRBJ1-5,TRBV15,CATSRGLRDRGPTVNQPQHF,TGTGCCACCAGCAGGGGACTCCGGGACAGGGGTCCTACCGTGAATCAGCCCCAGCATTTT
TRBD2,many,TRBJ2-3,TRBV14,CASSQGYPTALAGVPDTQYF,TGTGCCAGCAGCCAAGGTTACCCGACCGCGCTAGCGGGAGTCCCAGATACGCAGTATTTT
-,many,TRBJ1-2,TRBV30,CAWSVGAYGYTF,TGTGCCTGGAGTGTAGGGGCTTATGGCTACACCTTC
TRBD2,many,TRBJ2-7,TRBV7-2,CASSLPGRSYEQYF,TGTGCCAGCAGCTTACCCGGGAGGAGCTACGAGCAGTACTTC
-,many,TRBJ1-2,TRBV15,CATSRPGGNYGYTF,TGTGCCACCAGCAGACCCGGGGGGAACTATGGCTACACCTTC
-,-,TRBJ2-7,TRBV20-1,CSANEEGWERYF,TGCAGTGCGAACGAAGAGGGTTGGGAGCGGTACTTC
TRBD1,many,TRBJ2-5,TRBV9,CASSEGQGQETQYF,TGTGCCAGCAGCGAAGGACAGGGCCAAGAGACCCAGTACTTC
-,-,TRBJ2-5,TRBV5-1,CASSPKTGGTQYF,TGCGCCAGCAGCCCTAAGACAGGCGGGACCCAGTACTTC
-,many,TRBJ2-5,TRBV7-9,CASSPRAHQETQYF,TGTGCCAGCAGCCCACGGGCGCACCAAGAGACCCAGTACTTC
-,-,TRBJ1-1,TRBV20-1,CSAGPKDTEAFF,TGCAGTGCCGGGCCTAAGGACACTGAAGCTTTCTTT
-,many,TRBJ1-3,TRBV7-9,CASSPAILATIYF,TGTGCCAGCAGCCCTGCGATCCTGGCCACCATATATTTT
TRBD1,-,TRBJ2-5,TRBV12-3/TRBV12-4,CASRPGQGQETQYF,TGTGCCAGCAGACCGGGACAGGGGCAAGAGACCCAGTACTTC
TRBD1,many,TRBJ1-2,TRBV20-1,CRADRGNYGYTF,TGCAGGGCGGACAGGGGAAACTATGGCTACACCTTC
-,many,TRBJ2-2,TRBV30,CAWSWQGLTGELFF,TGTGCCTGGAGTTGGCAGGGGTTAACCGGGGAGCTGTTTTTT
-,many,TRBJ2-7,TRBV5-8,CASSSGAASYEQYF,TGTGCCAGCAGCTCCGGGGCCGCTTCCTACGAGCAGTACTTC
-,-,TRBJ2-3,TRBV15,CATSTSQTDRTDTQYF,TGTGCCACCAGCACGAGCCAGACAGACCGCACAGATACGCAGTATTTT
-,many,TRBJ2-1,TRBV5-8,CASSLGITDRIIADYNEQFF,TGTGCCAGCAGCTTAGGGATAACGGACAGGATAATAGCGGACTACAATGAGCAGTTCTTC
-,many,TRBJ2-7,TRBV19,CASSIVGAGYEQYF,TGTGCCAGTAGTATAGTGGGAGCTGGGTACGAGCAGTACTTC
-,-,TRBJ2-3,TRBV5-1,CASSLGGSSNEQYF,TGCGCCAGCAGCTTGGGGGGCAGCTCCAATGAGCAGTATTTT
-,many,TRBJ2-5,TRBV7-2,CASSLAIMDQETQHF,TGTGCCAGCAGCTTAGCCATTATGGACCAAGAGACCCAGCACTTC
-,many,TRBJ2-5,TRBV4-1,CASSQEGPPPETQYF,TGCGCCAGCAGCCAAGAAGGCCCCCCCCCGGAGACCCAGTACTTC
-,once,TRBJ1-6,TRBV4-2,CASSQGVTGHKSSPLHF,TGTGCCAGCAGCCAAGGCGTGACAGGCCACAAGAGTTCACCCCTCCACTTT
-,-,TRBJ2-1,TRBV2,CASRRAILYNEQFF,TGTGCCAGCAGAAGGGCCATATTATACAATGAGCAGTTCTTC
TRBD2,many,TRBJ2-1,TRBV11-2,CASSFRTSGYNEQFF,TGTGCCAGCAGCTTCAGGACTAGCGGTTACAATGAGCAGTTCTTC
-,once,TRBJ1-2,TRBV5-1,CASRGGLAGYGYTF,TGCGCCAGCAGAGGGGGACTAGCGGGATATGGCTACACCTTC
-,many,TRBJ2-3,TRBV2,CASGTDLTTDTQYF,TGTGCCAGCGGAACAGACTTAACCACAGATACGCAGTATTTT
-,many,TRBJ1-2,TRBV20-1,CSARDPRGGYTF,TGCAGTGCTAGAGATCCGAGGGGCGGCTACACCTTC
-,-,TRBJ2-5,TRBV7-3,CASSLTGPNQPQYF,TGTGCCAGCAGCTTAACAGGGCCCAATCAGCCCCAGTACTTC